What follows are 20 T cell receptor beta chains derived from one specimen sequenced in a study of metastatic and nonmetastatic thyroid tumors. Through MiXCR, TCRdb re-clonotyped the PCR reads. The table records about 32,000 clones, approximately 7% of them present only once. Among the patients, none had received any treatment before thyroid surgery. The sequenced sample was blood. These receptors originate from a female donor with papillary thyroid cancer or a benign thyroid nodule (not recorded which). Some clones in this sample may be carry-over from other donors' samples.

This clone was detected ten times or more. Germline and junction disagree at one end, which may indicate a read error. The chain combines TRBV29-1 with TRBJ1-1, with D possibly being TRBD1 (5 bases). The CDR3 runs to 11 residues. Germline V gene sequence: CDR1 SQVTM, CDR2 ANQGSEA. CDR3 DNA: TGCAGCGTTGAAGTCCGGACCGAGGGGCACTTT. Translating gives CSVEVRTEGHF. The variable domain in full, with the rest retrieved from reference TRBV29-1 and TRBJ1-1, is SAVISQKPSRDICQRGTSLTIQCQVDSQVTMMFWYRQQPGQSLTLIATANQGSEATYESGFVIDKFPISRPNLTFSTLTVSNMSPEDSSIYLCSVEVRTEGHFGQGTRLTVV.

This clone occurred many times. The chain carries TRBV18 and TRBJ1-2; D call uncertain. This CDR3 spans 13 amino acids. Deletions cut 0 bases from V and 3 bases from J, with 5 bases between. Germline lookup yields CDR1 KGHSH and CDR2 LQKENI. For the CDR3, the DNA is TGTGCCAGCTCACCACCGGTTCACTATGGCTACACCTTC. Translated: CASSPPVHYGYTF.

To note about this clone: This may arise from a read error, as a much more abundant clone is one base away. The V and J genes are TRBV5-8 and TRBJ1-1; D not certain. This CDR3 comprises 15 residues. Germline assignment: CDR1 SGHTS and CDR2 YDEGEE. The CDR3 is CANSSAGRWNTEAFF. In nucleotides, the CDR3 is TGTGCCAACAGCTCCGCAGGCAGATGGAACACTGAAGCTTTCTTT.

This clone has at least ten counts. V gene TRBV27 combines with J gene TRBJ2-7, with D perhaps TRBD1 (6 bases). V was clipped by 6 bases and J by 0 bases, with 9 bases between them. In germline, CDR1 is MNHEY, CDR2 SMNVEV (reference sequence). The CDR3 runs to 13 residues. The CDR3 is CASSTGSSYEQYF. The CDR3 nucleotides are TGTGCCAGCAGCACAGGGAGCTCCTACGAGCAGTACTTC.

This clone was observed many times. This chain joins TRBV11-1 and TRBJ1-4; 10 nucleotides align to TRBD1. Germline CDR1 is SGHAT and CDR2 is FQDESV (reference sequence). The CDR3 loop spans 14 amino acids. V dropped 5 bases and J dropped 5; count of bases not matched to a gene: 2. CDR3 DNA: TGTGCCAGCAGCGAGGGACAGGGGAATGAAAAACTGTTTTTT. Its protein product is CASSEGQGNEKLFF. The entire variable domain, with the rest obtained from reference TRBV11-1 and TRBJ1-4, is as follows: EAEVAQSPRYKITEKSQAVAFWCDPISGHATLYWYRQILGQGPELLVQFQDESVVDDSQLPKDRFSAERLKGVDSTLKIQPAELGDSAMYLCASSEGQGNEKLFFGSGTQLSVL.

This clone was counted at least ten times. The chain employs TRBV5-1 and TRBJ2-6; D is uncertain. The CDR3 has 15 amino acids. Germline V gene data show CDR1 as SGHRS and CDR2 as YFSETQ. Trimming cost V 3 bases and J 0 bases, with 7 bases left between them. CDR3 sequence (DNA): TGCGCCAGCAGCTCCACGGGCTCTGGGGCCAACGTCCTGACTTTC. Encoded protein: CASSSTGSGANVLTF.

This clone was seen many times. The DNA of the CDR3 is TGTGCCAGCGGGACAGGGGGCGGGAGAGCGAACACTGAAGCTTTCTTT. Amino acids: CASGTGGGRANTEAFF. This chain links TRBV28 with TRBJ1-1; TRBD1 agrees at 12 bases. Germline lookup yields CDR1 MDHEN and CDR2 SYDVKM. The CDR3 extends over 16 amino acids. V was pared by 8 bases and J by 1 base, with 8 bases of the junction left unmatched.

This clone was seen many times. The CDR3 loop is CASSPYQETQYF. CDR3 in DNA: TGTGCCAGCAGCCCGTACCAAGAGACCCAGTACTTC. The chain employs TRBV7-6 and TRBJ2-5; D is ambiguous. V lost 5 bases to trimming and J lost 0 bases, with 4 bases between them. The V gene's germline CDR1 is SGHVS and CDR2 FNYEAQ. The CDR3 extends over 12 amino acids.

This clone has ten or more counts. This chain connects TRBV9 to TRBJ2-1, with D possibly TRBD1 on 6 matching bases. Trimming cost V 0 bases and J 0 bases, with 10 bases left between them. The CDR3 runs to 16 residues. CDR1 SGDLS and CDR2 YYNGEE come from the germline V gene. DNA of the CDR3: TGTGCCAGCAGCGTAGTGCCGGACAGCTCCTACAATGAGCAGTTCTTC. This translates into CASSVVPDSSYNEQFF.

This clone was recorded many times. J is TRBJ1-1 and V is TRBV14; tentative D call: TRBD1 (5 bases). CDR1 and CDR2 from the germline V gene are SGHDN and FVKESK. CDR3 length: 15 amino acids. Trimming shortened V by 4 bases and J by 4 bases, and 16 bases separated the two germline ends. The CDR3 DNA is TGTGCCAGCAGCCTTCTCCCCGCGGGGGGCACTGAAGCTTTCTTT. Amino acid sequence: CASSLLPAGGTEAFF. The whole variable domain, remainder taken from reference TRBV14 and TRBJ1-1, is EAGVTQFPSHSVIEKGQTVTLRCDPISGHDNLYWYRRVMGKEIKFLLHFVKESKQDESGMPNNRFLAERTGGTYSTLKVQPAELEDSGVYFCASSLLPAGGTEAFFGQGTRLTVV.

This clone has at least ten counts. The chain uses TRBV9 and TRBJ2-5; D is undetermined. This CDR3 is built from 16 residues. V lost 4 bases and J lost 1, with 17 bases in between. The V gene's germline CDR1 is SGDLS and CDR2 YYNGEE. CDR3: CASSRLDGRSQETQYF. The CDR3 nucleotides are TGTGCCAGCAGCCGACTCGACGGCCGCAGCCAAGAGACCCAGTACTTC.

This clone has ten or more counts. V usage is TRBV5-5 and J usage is TRBJ2-2, with TRBD2 identical over 9 bases. V dropped 2 bases and J dropped 6; count of bases not matched to a gene: 8. The CDR3 length is 16 residues. Germline CDR1 reads SGHKS; CDR2 reads YYEKEE (reference sequence). CDR3 amino acids: CASSFELAGVAGELFF. DNA for the CDR3: TGTGCCAGCAGCTTTGAGTTAGCGGGAGTAGCCGGGGAGCTGTTTTTT.

This clone was seen repeatedly, ten times or more. The chain couples TRBV6-6 to TRBJ2-6; TRBD1 aligns across 11 bases. CDR3 length equals 19 residues. Germline lookup yields CDR1 MNHNY and CDR2 SVGAGI (reference sequence). Trimming at V came to 2 bases and at J to 0 bases, leaving 6 bases not matched to a gene. The CDR3 DNA sequence: TGTGCCAGCAGTTACGGCCCGGGGACAGGGGGCTCTGGGGCCAACGTCCTGACTTTC. Translation: CASSYGPGTGGSGANVLTF.

This clone was counted only a few times. A much larger clone lies a single base off, so this may be a read error. This chain uses TRBV7-9 with TRBJ2-1; 7 bases map to TRBD1. Germline V CDR1 and CDR2: SEHNR, FQNEAQ (reference sequence). This CDR3 contains 13 residues. The ends lost 6 bases at V and 12 bases at J; junction bases unmatched: 11. The CDR3 DNA sequence: TGTGCCAGCAGTTTCTCCGACCGGGACAGGCAGTTCTTC. Translated: CASSFSDRDRQFF.

This clone came up many times. The rearrangement uses TRBV7-8 and TRBJ2-7; TRBD1 aligns across 8 bases. Losses at the gene ends were 5 bases for V and 2 bases for J; bases not matched to a gene: 2. In germline, CDR1 is SGHVS, CDR2 FQNEAQ. The CDR3 contains 13 residues. CDR3 protein: CASSLDRAYEQYF. In DNA form, the CDR3 reads TGTGCCAGCAGCCTGGACAGGGCCTACGAGCAGTACTTC.

This clone has ten or more counts. This sequence joins TRBV27 and TRBJ2-7, with D uncertain. This CDR3 contains 14 residues. Trimming took 2 bases from V and 0 from J, leaving 8 bases between them. Germline CDR1 is MNHEY and CDR2 is SMNVEV (reference sequence). The CDR3 here is CASSLASSSYEQYF. The CDR3 nucleotides are TGTGCCAGCAGTTTAGCTTCGAGCTCCTACGAGCAGTACTTC.

The genes are TRBV10-1 and TRBJ1-1; the match to TRBD1 covers 8 bases. The germline V gene encodes CDR1 WNHNN and CDR2 SYGVQD (reference sequence). The trim removed 4 bases at V and 1 base at J, leaving 2 bases unmatched. The CDR3 is 14 residues long. This CDR3 is CASSAGTGNTEAFF. CDR3 nucleotides: TGCGCCAGCAGTGCCGGGACAGGGAACACTGAAGCTTTCTTT.

The chain uses TRBV7-6 and TRBJ2-1, with D perhaps TRBD1 or TRBD2 (5 bases each). CDR1 and CDR2 from the germline V gene are SGHVS and FNYEAQ. The CDR3 spans 15 residues. Between the trimmed V and J ends, which lost 0 bases and 9 bases, there was a span of 15 bases. For the CDR3, the DNA is TGTGCCAGCAGCTTAGCGGGGGTACAGTGCACTGAGCAGTTCTTC. It yields the protein CASSLAGVQCTEQFF.

On this clone: This may be a read error, as it is one base from a much larger clone. The chain carries TRBV10-3 and TRBJ2-5, with 10 bases aligning to TRBD1. The V and J ends lost 6 bases and 7 bases, in that order; junction bases with no gene match: 5. Germline assignment: CDR1 ENHRY and CDR2 SYGVKD. This CDR3 contains 13 residues. The CDR3 DNA reads TGTGCCATCAGCGGGACAGGGGAATGGACCCAGTACTTC. Translated: CAISGTGEWTQYF.

This clone has ten or more counts. The chain links TRBV7-6 to TRBJ2-1; 7 nucleotides line up with TRBD2. V lost 1 base to trimming and J lost 4 bases; unmatched junction nucleotides: 7. This CDR3 contains 16 residues. The germline V gene has CDR1 SGHVS and CDR2 FNYEAQ. The CDR3 DNA reads as TGTGCCAGCAGCTTAGAAGCGGGACCCGAATACAATGAGCAGTTCTTC. Amino acids: CASSLEAGPEYNEQFF.